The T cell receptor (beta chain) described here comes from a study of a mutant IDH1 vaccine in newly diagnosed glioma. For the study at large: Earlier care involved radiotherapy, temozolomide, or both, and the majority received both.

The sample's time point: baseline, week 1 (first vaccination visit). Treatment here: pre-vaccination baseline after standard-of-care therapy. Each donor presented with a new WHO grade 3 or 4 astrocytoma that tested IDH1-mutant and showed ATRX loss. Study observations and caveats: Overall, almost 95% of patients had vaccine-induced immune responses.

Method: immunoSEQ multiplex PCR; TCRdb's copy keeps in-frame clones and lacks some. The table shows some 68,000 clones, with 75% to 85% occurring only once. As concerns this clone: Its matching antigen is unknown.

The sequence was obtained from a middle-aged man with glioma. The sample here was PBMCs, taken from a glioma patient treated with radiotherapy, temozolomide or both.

In nucleotides, the CDR3 is TGTGCCAGCAGTGCATTAGGGAGAGAGACCCAGTACTTC. Encoded protein: CASSALGRETQYF. This sequence joins TRBV2 and TRBJ2-5; tentatively, D is TRBD2 (5 bases). CDR3 length: 13 residues. V shed 4 bases and J shed 4 bases, with 10 bases lying between them. Germline-derived CDR1 and CDR2 are SNHLY and FYNNEI. Full variable domain (missing parts from reference TRBV2 and TRBJ2-5): EPEVTQTPSHQVTQMGQEVILRCVPISNHLYFYWYRQILGQKVEFLVSFYNNEISEKSEIFDDQFSVERPDGSNFTLKIRSTKLEDSAMYFCASSALGRETQYFGPGTRLLVL.